A single sample is the source of the 32 T cell receptor beta chains below, sequenced in a study of shared clonotypes between healthy human individuals. CD45RO negativity and positive selection for CCR7 defined naive CD8 cells, a population that excluded terminally differentiated effector memory CD45RA+ cells. The table came from immunoSEQ multiplex PCR; TCRdb's copy has only in-frame clones and leaves some out. The table shows about 2 million clones, with about 94% occurring only once. Material: naive CD8+ T cells sorted from blood. These receptors were obtained from a man in his late teens or twenties in good health.

The chain employs TRBV5-1 and TRBJ2-7, with 9 bases that match TRBD1. Losses at the gene ends were 3 bases for V and 2 bases for J; bases not matched to a gene: 6. The V gene's germline CDR1 is SGHRS and CDR2 YFSETQ. The CDR3 spans 15 residues. The CDR3 reads CASSSAGQGPYEQYF. Here the CDR3 DNA reads TGCGCCAGCAGCTCAGCGGGACAGGGTCCCTACGAGCAGTACTTC.

This chain connects TRBV4-1 to TRBJ2-2; possibly TRBD2 for D (6 bases). The germline V gene has CDR1 MGHRA and CDR2 YSYEKL. The V end lost 3 bases, the J end lost 0 bases, and 17 bases lay between the germline ends. This CDR3 has 18 residues. The CDR3 bases are TGCGCCAGCAGCCAGACCAGATATGGCGGGGCGAACACCGGGGAGCTGTTTTTT. It specifies CASSQTRYGGANTGELFF.

V is TRBV27 and J is TRBJ2-1; TRBD1 matches at 7 bases. The V and J ends lost 0 bases and 9 bases, in that order; junction bases with no gene match: 11. This CDR3 region has 16 residues. Germline CDR1 MNHEY, CDR2 SMNVEV (reference sequence). CDR3 sequence reads: CASSLSDRPWAGEQFF. The CDR3 nucleotides are TGTGCCAGCAGTTTATCGGACAGGCCTTGGGCTGGTGAGCAGTTCTTC.

The chain has TRBV29-1 and TRBJ2-2; 7 bases align to TRBD2. This CDR3 has 16 residues. CDR1 and CDR2 from the germline V gene are SQVTM and ANQGSEA. With 6 bases clipped from V and 0 bases from J, the junction kept 10 bases outside the gene matches. CDR3 nucleotide sequence: TGCAGCGTGCATCTAGCGGAGAATACGAACACCGGGGAGCTGTTTTTT. Protein: CSVHLAENTNTGELFF.

This chain joins TRBV2 and TRBJ1-6, with a tentative D call TRBD1 (5 bases). The CDR3 is 15 amino acids. V shed 3 bases and J shed 6 bases, with 12 bases lying between them. Germline lookup yields CDR1 SNHLY and CDR2 FYNNEI. CDR3 DNA: TGTGCCAGCAGTGATTCAGGGCGGGTTAATTCACCCCTCCACTTT. The encoded protein is CASSDSGRVNSPLHF.

This clone occurred once. Other DNA sequences within the sample encode an identical CDR3. J is TRBJ2-7 and V is TRBV4-3; perhaps D is TRBD1 or TRBD2 (5 bases each). The CDR3 extends over 15 amino acids. The V gene lost 0 bases and the J gene lost 0 bases, with 9 bases spanning the gap. Looked up from germline, CDR1 is LGHNA and CDR2 is YSLEER. The CDR3 is CASSQDRDGSYEQYF. CDR3 nucleotides: TGCGCCAGCAGCCAAGATAGGGACGGCTCCTACGAGCAGTACTTC.

About this clone itself: Different DNA sequences within this sample yield the same CDR3. CDR3 nucleotide sequence: TGTGCCAGCAGCCTAGCGGGGGCATACAATGAGCAGTTCTTC. Its protein is CASSLAGAYNEQFF. This sequence joins TRBV27 and TRBJ2-1, with 10 bases identical to TRBD2. Germline assignment: CDR1 MNHEY and CDR2 SMNVEV (reference sequence). The CDR3 covers 14 residues. Trimming removed 6 bases from V and 4 bases from J; junction bases left unmatched: 3.

The rearrangement joins TRBV2 to TRBJ2-1; 10 nucleotides align to TRBD2. V shed 5 bases and J 5 bases; nucleotides not matched to a gene: 6. The germline V gene encodes CDR1 SNHLY and CDR2 FYNNEI. This CDR3 is built from 15 residues. The CDR3 DNA is TGTGCCAGCAGTTCGACTAGCGGGCAAGACAATGAGCAGTTCTTC. Translation: CASSSTSGQDNEQFF. The full variable domain, with the rest looked up from reference TRBV2 and TRBJ2-1, is EPEVTQTPSHQVTQMGQEVILRCVPISNHLYFYWYRQILGQKVEFLVSFYNNEISEKSEIFDDQFSVERPDGSNFTLKIRSTKLEDSAMYFCASSSTSGQDNEQFFGPGTRLTVL.

The DNA for the CDR3 is TGTGCCTGGAGTGCCCAGGGACAGGAGCTCGGAGAGACCCAGTACTTC. This gives the protein CAWSAQGQELGETQYF. V gene TRBV30 combines with J gene TRBJ2-5, with 8 positions matching TRBD1. The CDR3 covers 16 residues. The germline V gene has CDR1 GTSNPN and CDR2 SVGIG (reference sequence). V was pared by 1 base and J by 4 bases, with 11 bases of the junction left unmatched.

Note on this clone: Mismatch with germline at one junction end may stem from a read error. The chain joins TRBV27 to TRBJ1-5; possible D gene TRBD1, 5 bases. The CDR3 sequence is 15 residues long. Germline V gene sequence: CDR1 MNHEY, CDR2 SMNVEV (reference sequence). The CDR3 here is CASSSGTKGHQPQHF. In nucleotides, the CDR3 is TGTGCCAGTAGTTCCGGGACCAAGGGACATCAGCCCCAGCATTTT.

The V and J genes are TRBV10-2 and TRBJ2-7; D is perhaps TRBD1 (6 bases). The CDR3 length is 12 residues. Germline lookup yields CDR1 WSHSY and CDR2 SAAADI. Trimming left V 6 bases short and J 5 bases short, with 11 bases between. CDR3 DNA sequence: TGCGCCAGCAGCACAACAGGGAACGAGCAGTACTTC. It yields the protein CASSTTGNEQYF.

The rearrangement links TRBV4-2 to TRBJ1-4; possibly TRBD1 for D (5 bases). V shed 0 bases and J shed 14 bases, with 10 bases lying between them. The V gene's germline CDR1 is LGHNA and CDR2 YNFKEQ. There are 12 residues in the CDR3. The CDR3 reads CASSQEPRDLFF. DNA for the CDR3: TGTGCCAGCAGCCAAGAACCCCGGGACCTGTTTTTT.

J is TRBJ2-7 and V is TRBV4-1, with 7 bases lining up with TRBD1. The CDR3 consists of 13 residues. Trimming at V came to 5 bases and at J to 6 bases, leaving 7 bases not matched to a gene. Germline CDR1 is MGHRA and CDR2 is YSYEKL. The CDR3: CASSLGQPSEQYF. CDR3 nucleotide sequence: TGCGCCAGCAGCTTGGGACAGCCCTCCGAGCAGTACTTC.

The V and J genes are TRBV29-1 and TRBJ1-2, with D tentatively TRBD1 (5 bases). Deletions cut 8 bases from V and 7 bases from J, with 20 bases between. Per germline, CDR1 SQVTM and CDR2 ANQGSEA. CDR3 length: 13 amino acids. The DNA of the CDR3 is TGCAGCTCTTGGGTAGGCGGGACGGGTGGCTACACCTTC. Translating it yields CSSWVGGTGGYTF.

The CDR3 region has the DNA TGCGCCAGCAGCCAAGTTGGGGAGGGGAAGGAAGCTTTCTTT. Protein product: CASSQVGEGKEAFF. V is TRBV4-1 and J is TRBJ1-1; maybe TRBD1 (5 bases). CDR1 and CDR2 from the germline V gene are MGHRA and YSYEKL. Trimming left V 1 base short and J 8 bases short, with 14 bases between. The CDR3 is 14 residues long.

Of note for this clone: This CDR3 is also generated by other DNA sequences in the sample. The V gene is TRBV6-1, the J gene TRBJ2-1; D remains ambiguous. The CDR3 is 15 residues long. Germline V gives CDR1 MNHNS, CDR2 SASEGT. Between the trimmed V and J ends, which lost 1 base and 0 bases, there was a span of 7 bases. CDR3 sequence reads: CASSEGPGSYNEQFF. DNA of the CDR3: TGTGCCAGCAGTGAAGGACCAGGCTCCTACAATGAGCAGTTCTTC.

The genes are TRBV9 and TRBJ2-3; 16 bases are a match to TRBD2. The length of the CDR3 is 22 residues. V dropped 1 base and J dropped 6; count of bases not matched to a gene: 20. Germline V gene data show CDR1 as SGDLS and CDR2 as YYNGEE. CDR3 in DNA: TGTGCCAGCAGCGTATCGACCCGCGCGGGCGGGACTAGCGGGAGGGAGTTGGATACGCAGTATTTT. As protein: CASSVSTRAGGTSGRELDTQYF.

The chain recombines TRBV15 with TRBJ2-2; a possible D gene is TRBD2 (6 bases). CDR3 length equals 14 residues. Germline CDR1 is LNHNV and CDR2 is YYDKDF (reference sequence). Trimming took 1 base from V and 7 from J, leaving 10 bases between them. The CDR3 region is CATSRGTGGGELFF. CDR3 nucleotide sequence: TGTGCCACCAGCAGAGGGACCGGGGGCGGGGAGCTGTTTTTT.

The rearrangement joins TRBV7-2 to TRBJ1-2; 7 nucleotides line up with TRBD1. Germline CDR1 is SGHTA and CDR2 is FQGNSA. V trimming: 2 bases; J trimming: 3 bases; junction bases outside the gene matches: 12. The CDR3 has 17 residues. CDR3 loop: CASSLPSGTANDYGYTF. The CDR3 DNA follows: TGTGCCAGCAGCTTACCTTCCGGGACAGCAAACGACTATGGCTACACCTTC.

A note on this clone: At one boundary the junction diverges from the germline segment, which might be a read error. The V call is TRBV7-7, the J call TRBJ1-4, with 8 bases fitting TRBD1. CDR3 length: 19 amino acids. Germline V lookup: CDR1 SSHAT, CDR2 FNYEAQ (reference sequence). The CDR3 DNA follows: TGTGCTAGCAGTCATACCCCGGACAGGGACCCTCCAACTAATGAAAAACTGTTTTTT. This codes for CASSHTPDRDPPTNEKLFF.

Remarks on this clone: This same CDR3 is encoded by further DNA sequences in the sample. The chain links TRBV28 to TRBJ2-7; 10 positions match TRBD2. Germline CDR1 and CDR2: MDHEN and SYDVKM. J was trimmed by 3 bases and V by 2 bases; bases with no gene match: 4. The CDR3 is made up of 15 amino acids. CDR3 sequence: CASSLEASGSYEQYF. The CDR3 bases are TGTGCCAGCAGTTTAGAGGCTAGCGGGAGCTACGAGCAGTACTTC.

This sequence joins TRBV4-3 and TRBJ2-3, with TRBD2 as a possible D gene (5 bases). The CDR3 has 19 residues. Per germline, CDR1 LGHNA and CDR2 YSLEER. V lost 4 bases and J lost 4, with 27 bases in between. The CDR3 region is CASSPIGVLGSLAPDTQYF. CDR3 in DNA: TGCGCCAGCAGCCCTATTGGGGTATTGGGGAGCCTTGCTCCAGATACGCAGTATTTT.

The chain uses TRBV5-5 and TRBJ2-7; D possibly corresponds to TRBD1 (6 bases). Trimming pared 5 bases from V and 5 bases from J, leaving 17 bases between. Germline CDR1 SGHKS, CDR2 YYEKEE (reference sequence). The CDR3 sequence is 14 residues long. CDR3 nucleotide sequence: TGTGCCAGCAGTTGGATAACAGGGAACCACGAGCAGTACTTC. Residues: CASSWITGNHEQYF.

This clone has only one observation. The chain carries TRBV19 and TRBJ1-2; no clear D gene. This CDR3 comprises 14 residues. V lost 1 base to trimming and J lost 6 bases, with 12 bases between them. CDR1 and CDR2 (germline): LNHDA, SQIVND (reference sequence). The CDR3 sequence: CASSIVSGGNGYTF. The CDR3, as DNA: TGTGCCAGTAGTATAGTATCTGGAGGGAATGGCTACACCTTC.

This rearrangement joins TRBV28 to TRBJ2-1, with a possible D match to TRBD2 (6 bases). Trimming took off 3 bases at V and 3 bases at J, with 12 bases between the two ends. CDR1 MDHEN and CDR2 SYDVKM come from the germline V gene. CDR3 length equals 15 residues. The CDR3 protein is CASSFGGVFYNEQFF. The CDR3, as DNA: TGTGCCAGCAGTTTCGGCGGGGTCTTCTACAATGAGCAGTTCTTC.

The chain carries TRBV14 and TRBJ2-7, with D maybe TRBD1 (6 bases). The CDR3 covers 14 residues. Germline lookup yields CDR1 SGHDN and CDR2 FVKESK. Trimming took 5 bases from V and 1 from J, leaving 12 bases between them. DNA of the CDR3: TGTGCCAGCAGCTCTTTCGGACAGTCCTACGAGCAGTACTTC. This sequence encodes CASSSFGQSYEQYF. Combining the CDR3 with reference TRBV14 and TRBJ2-7 gives the whole variable domain EAGVTQFPSHSVIEKGQTVTLRCDPISGHDNLYWYRRVMGKEIKFLLHFVKESKQDESGMPNNRFLAERTGGTYSTLKVQPAELEDSGVYFCASSSFGQSYEQYFGPGTRLTVT.

On this clone itself: Different DNA sequences within this sample yield the same CDR3. The rearrangement uses TRBV29-1 and TRBJ2-2; D is undetermined. V was trimmed by 1 base and J by 0 bases, leaving 3 bases between them. The germline gives CDR1 SQVTM, CDR2 ANQGSEA. The CDR3 covers 13 residues. Here the CDR3 reads CSVEVPNTGELFF. DNA of the CDR3: TGCAGCGTTGAAGTTCCGAACACCGGGGAGCTGTTTTTT.

V usage is TRBV5-4 and J usage is TRBJ2-7; possibly TRBD1 for D (9 bases). V was pared by 2 bases and J by 5 bases, with 20 bases between. This CDR3 comprises 16 residues. CDR1 SGHNT and CDR2 YYREEE come from the germline V gene (reference sequence). The CDR3 nucleotides are TGTGCCAGCAGCTTCCGGGGGGGACAGGGTATCGACGAGCAGTACTTC. Translation gives CASSFRGGQGIDEQYF.

V usage is TRBV14 and J usage is TRBJ1-2; D gene unclear. Trimming removed 5 bases at V and 7 bases at J, with 23 bases between. In germline, CDR1 is SGHDN, CDR2 FVKESK. The CDR3 is 16 residues long. The CDR3 DNA sequence: TGTGCCAGCAGCGGGCTCCCGAGGGCGGTTTTCGGTGGCTACACCTTC. Its protein product is CASSGLPRAVFGGYTF.

J is TRBJ2-7 and V is TRBV10-3; 8 bases match TRBD1. In germline, CDR1 is ENHRY, CDR2 SYGVKD. V lost 2 bases, J lost 7 bases, and 7 bases stayed unmatched. CDR3 length: 14 residues. CDR3 loop: CAISEGQGAGEQYF. The CDR3, as DNA: TGTGCCATCAGTGAGGGCCAGGGGGCAGGGGAGCAGTACTTC.

CDR3 DNA sequence: TGCGCCAGCAGCCAAGATCATCAGGGGTACTATGGCTACACCTTC. Its protein is CASSQDHQGYYGYTF. The chain is built from TRBV4-1 and TRBJ1-2; a weak D match, TRBD1 (6 bases). The V gene's germline CDR1 is MGHRA and CDR2 YSYEKL. This CDR3 spans 15 amino acids. V was trimmed by 0 bases and J by 3 bases, leaving 11 bases between them.

This chain uses TRBV30 with TRBJ2-7; D might be TRBD2 (6 bases). The CDR3 runs 16 residues. CDR1 and CDR2 from the germline V gene are GTSNPN and SVGIG (reference sequence). The V end was cut by 0 bases, the J end by 6 bases, with 21 bases between. The chain's CDR3 is CAWSVRGREARLEQYF. The CDR3 region has the DNA TGTGCCTGGAGTGTACGTGGCAGGGAGGCTCGACTCGAGCAGTACTTC.